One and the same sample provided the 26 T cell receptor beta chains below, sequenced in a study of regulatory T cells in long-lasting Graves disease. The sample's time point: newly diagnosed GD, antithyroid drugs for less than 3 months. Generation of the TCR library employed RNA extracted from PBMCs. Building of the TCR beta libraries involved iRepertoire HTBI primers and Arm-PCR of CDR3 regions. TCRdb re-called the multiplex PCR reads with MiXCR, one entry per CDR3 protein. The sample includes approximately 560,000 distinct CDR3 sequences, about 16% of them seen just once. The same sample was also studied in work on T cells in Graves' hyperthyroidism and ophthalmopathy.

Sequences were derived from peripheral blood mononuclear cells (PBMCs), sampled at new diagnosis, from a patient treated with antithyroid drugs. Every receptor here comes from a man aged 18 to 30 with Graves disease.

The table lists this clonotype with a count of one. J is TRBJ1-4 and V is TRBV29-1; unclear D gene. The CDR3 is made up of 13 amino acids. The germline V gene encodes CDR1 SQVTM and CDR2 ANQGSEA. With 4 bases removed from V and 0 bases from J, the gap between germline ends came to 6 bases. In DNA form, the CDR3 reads TGCAGCGTTGTTTCCGCAACTAATGAAAAACTGTTTTTT. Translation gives CSVVSATNEKLFF.

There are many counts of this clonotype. For the CDR3, the DNA is TGTGCCAGCAACCTCTATAACATGAACACTGAAGCTTTCTTT. This codes for CASNLYNMNTEAFF. The rearrangement uses TRBV2 and TRBJ1-1; D unclear. Germline CDR1 and CDR2: SNHLY and FYNNEI. CDR3 length: 14 amino acids. V dropped 7 bases and J dropped 0 bases, with 12 bases sitting between them.

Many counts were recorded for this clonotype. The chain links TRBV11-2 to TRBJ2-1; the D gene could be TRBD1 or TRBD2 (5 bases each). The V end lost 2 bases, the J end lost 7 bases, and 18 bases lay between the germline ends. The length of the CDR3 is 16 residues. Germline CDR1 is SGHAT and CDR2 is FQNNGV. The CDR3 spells CASSLITVSRENEQFF. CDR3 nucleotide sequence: TGTGCCAGCAGCTTAATAACGGTGAGCAGGGAGAATGAGCAGTTCTTC.

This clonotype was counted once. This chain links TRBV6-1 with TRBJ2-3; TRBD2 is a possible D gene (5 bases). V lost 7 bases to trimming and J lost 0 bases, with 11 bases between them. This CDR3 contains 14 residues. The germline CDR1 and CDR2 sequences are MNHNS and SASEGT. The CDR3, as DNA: TGTGCCAGCACGGAGGCTTCTAGCACAGATACGCAGTATTTT. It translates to CASTEASSTDTQYF.

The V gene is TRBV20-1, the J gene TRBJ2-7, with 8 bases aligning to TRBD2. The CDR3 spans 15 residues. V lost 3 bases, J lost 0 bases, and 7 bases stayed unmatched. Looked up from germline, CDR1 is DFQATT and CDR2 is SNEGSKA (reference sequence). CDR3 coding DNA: TGCAGTGCTAGTGCACTAGCGGCTCCCTCCTACGAGCAGTACTTC. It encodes CSASALAAPSYEQYF.

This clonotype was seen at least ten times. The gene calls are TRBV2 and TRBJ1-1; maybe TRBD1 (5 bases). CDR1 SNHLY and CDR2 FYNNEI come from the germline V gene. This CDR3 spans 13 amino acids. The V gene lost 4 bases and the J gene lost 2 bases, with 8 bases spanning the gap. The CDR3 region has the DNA TGTGCCAGCAGTGTGACAGCAAACACTGAAGCTTTCTTT. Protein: CASSVTANTEAFF.

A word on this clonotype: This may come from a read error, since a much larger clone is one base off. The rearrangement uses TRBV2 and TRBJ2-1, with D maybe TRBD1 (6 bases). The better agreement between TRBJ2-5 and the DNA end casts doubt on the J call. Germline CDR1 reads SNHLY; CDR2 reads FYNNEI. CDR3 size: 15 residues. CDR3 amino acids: CANSESYRVQETQYF. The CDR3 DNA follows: TGTGCCAACAGTGAAAGTTACAGGGTCCAAGAGACCCAGTACTTC.

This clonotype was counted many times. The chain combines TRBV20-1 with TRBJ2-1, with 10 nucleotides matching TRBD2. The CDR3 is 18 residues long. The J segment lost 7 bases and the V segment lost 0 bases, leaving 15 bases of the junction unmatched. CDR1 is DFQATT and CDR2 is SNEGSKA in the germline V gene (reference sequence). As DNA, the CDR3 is TGCAGTGCTAGAGACGGGGGTACTAGCGGGAATAGCGGGAATGAGCAGTTCTTC. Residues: CSARDGGTSGNSGNEQFF.

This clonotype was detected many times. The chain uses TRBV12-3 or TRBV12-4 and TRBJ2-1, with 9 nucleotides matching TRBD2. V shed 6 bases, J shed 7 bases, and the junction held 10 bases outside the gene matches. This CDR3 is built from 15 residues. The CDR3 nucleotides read TGTGCCAGCAGCCGAGCGGGCGGGGGGGATAATGAGCAGTTCTTC. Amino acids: CASSRAGGGDNEQFF.

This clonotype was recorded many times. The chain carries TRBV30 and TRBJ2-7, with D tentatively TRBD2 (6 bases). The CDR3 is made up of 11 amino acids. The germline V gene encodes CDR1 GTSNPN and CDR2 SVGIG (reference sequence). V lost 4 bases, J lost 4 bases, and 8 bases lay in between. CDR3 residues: CAWNGGYEQYF. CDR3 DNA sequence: TGTGCCTGGAACGGGGGTTACGAGCAGTACTTC.

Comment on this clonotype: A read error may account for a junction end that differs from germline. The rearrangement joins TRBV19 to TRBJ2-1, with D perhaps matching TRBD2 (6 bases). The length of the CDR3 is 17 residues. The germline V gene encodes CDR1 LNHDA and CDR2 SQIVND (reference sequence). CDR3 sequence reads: CAGSKGRADYTYNEQFF. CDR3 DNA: TGTGCCGGTAGTAAGGGTCGGGCGGACTACACCTACAATGAGCAGTTCTTC.

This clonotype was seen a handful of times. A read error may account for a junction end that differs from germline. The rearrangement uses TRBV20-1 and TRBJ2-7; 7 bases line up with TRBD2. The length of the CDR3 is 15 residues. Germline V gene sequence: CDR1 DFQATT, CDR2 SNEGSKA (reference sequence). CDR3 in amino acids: CSAPSGLAGGYGQYF. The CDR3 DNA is TGCAGTGCTCCTTCGGGCTTAGCGGGTGGCTACGGGCAGTACTTC.

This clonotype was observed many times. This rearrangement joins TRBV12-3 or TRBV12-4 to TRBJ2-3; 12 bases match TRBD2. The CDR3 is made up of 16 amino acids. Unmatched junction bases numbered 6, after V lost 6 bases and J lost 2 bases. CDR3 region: CASSTTSGSTTDTQYF. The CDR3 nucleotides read TGTGCCAGCAGCACGACTAGCGGGAGTACCACAGATACGCAGTATTTT.

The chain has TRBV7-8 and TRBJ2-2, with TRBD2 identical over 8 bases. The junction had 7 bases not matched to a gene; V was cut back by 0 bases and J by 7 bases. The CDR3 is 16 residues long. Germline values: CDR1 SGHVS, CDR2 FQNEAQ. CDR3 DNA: TGTGCCAGCAGCTTAGCCAGCGGGAGCTTTATCGGGGAGCTGTTTTTT. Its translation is CASSLASGSFIGELFF.

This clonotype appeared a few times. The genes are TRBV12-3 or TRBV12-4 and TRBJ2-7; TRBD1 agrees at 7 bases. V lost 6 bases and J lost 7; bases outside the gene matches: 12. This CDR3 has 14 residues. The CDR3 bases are TGTGCCAGCAGCACCCCGAGACAGGGATGGGAGCAGTACTTC. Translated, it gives CASSTPRQGWEQYF.

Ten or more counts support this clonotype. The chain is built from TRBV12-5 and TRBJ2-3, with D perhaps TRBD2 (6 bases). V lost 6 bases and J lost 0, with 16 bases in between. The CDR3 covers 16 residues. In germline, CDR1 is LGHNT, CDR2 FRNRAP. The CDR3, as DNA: TGTGCTAGTGGCCTCTCTAGCGCTACTAGCACAGATACGCAGTATTTT. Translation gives CASGLSSATSTDTQYF.

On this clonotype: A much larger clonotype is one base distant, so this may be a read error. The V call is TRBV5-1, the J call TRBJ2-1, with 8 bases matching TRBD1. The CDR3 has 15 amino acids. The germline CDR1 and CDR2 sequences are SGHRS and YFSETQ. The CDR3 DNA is TGCGTCAGCAGCTTTGACAGGGGCTCCTACAATGAGCAGTTCTTC. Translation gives CVSSFDRGSYNEQFF. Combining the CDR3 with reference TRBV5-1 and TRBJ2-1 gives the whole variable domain KAGVTQTPRYLIKTRGQQVTLSCSPISGHRSVSWYQQTPGQGLQFLFEYFSETQRNKGNFPGRFSGRQFSNSRSEMNVSTLELGDSALYLCVSSFDRGSYNEQFFGPGTRLTVL.

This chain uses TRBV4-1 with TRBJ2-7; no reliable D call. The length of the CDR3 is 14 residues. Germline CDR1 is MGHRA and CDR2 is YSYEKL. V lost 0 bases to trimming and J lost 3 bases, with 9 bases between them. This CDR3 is CASSQDGYNYEQYF. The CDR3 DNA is TGCGCCAGCAGCCAAGACGGATACAACTACGAGCAGTACTTC.

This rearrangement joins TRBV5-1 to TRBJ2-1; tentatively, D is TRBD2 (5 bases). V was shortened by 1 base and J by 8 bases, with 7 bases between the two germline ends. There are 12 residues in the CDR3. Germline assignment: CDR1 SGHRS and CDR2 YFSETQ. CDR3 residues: CASSLISDEQFF. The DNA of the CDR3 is TGCGCCAGCAGCTTGATTAGCGATGAGCAGTTCTTC.

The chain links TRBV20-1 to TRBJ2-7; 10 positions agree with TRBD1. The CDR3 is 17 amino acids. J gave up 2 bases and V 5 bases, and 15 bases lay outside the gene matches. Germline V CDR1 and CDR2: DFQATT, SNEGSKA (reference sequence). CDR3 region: CSAYILLPGQGTYEQYF. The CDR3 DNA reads TGCAGTGCTTACATTTTACTCCCGGGACAGGGGACCTACGAGCAGTACTTC.

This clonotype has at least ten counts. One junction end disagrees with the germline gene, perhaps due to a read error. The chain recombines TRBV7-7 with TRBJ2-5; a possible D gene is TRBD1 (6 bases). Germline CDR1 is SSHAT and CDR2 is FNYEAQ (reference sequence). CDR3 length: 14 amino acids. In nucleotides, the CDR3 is TGTGCTAGCAGTCCGGGACACTTGAGGGAGACCCAGTACTTC. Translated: CASSPGHLRETQYF.

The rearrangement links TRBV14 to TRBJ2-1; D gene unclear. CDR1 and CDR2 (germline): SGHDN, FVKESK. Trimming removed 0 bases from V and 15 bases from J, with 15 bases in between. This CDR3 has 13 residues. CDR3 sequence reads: CASSQDMVDRRFF. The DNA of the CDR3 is TGTGCCAGCAGCCAAGATATGGTGGACCGGCGGTTCTTC.

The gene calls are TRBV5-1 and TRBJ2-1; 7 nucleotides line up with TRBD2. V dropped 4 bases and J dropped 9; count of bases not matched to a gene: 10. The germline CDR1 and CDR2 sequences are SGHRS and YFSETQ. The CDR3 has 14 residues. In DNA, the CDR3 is TGCGCCAGCAGCAGCGGGACCCATACTGGTGAGCAGTTCTTC. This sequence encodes CASSSGTHTGEQFF.

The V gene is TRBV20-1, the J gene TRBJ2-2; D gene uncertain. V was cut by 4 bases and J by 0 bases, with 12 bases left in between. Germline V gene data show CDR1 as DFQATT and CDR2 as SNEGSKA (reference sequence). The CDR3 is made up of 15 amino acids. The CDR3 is CSAISPATNTGELFF. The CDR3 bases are TGCAGTGCTATAAGTCCTGCCACGAACACCGGGGAGCTGTTTTTT.

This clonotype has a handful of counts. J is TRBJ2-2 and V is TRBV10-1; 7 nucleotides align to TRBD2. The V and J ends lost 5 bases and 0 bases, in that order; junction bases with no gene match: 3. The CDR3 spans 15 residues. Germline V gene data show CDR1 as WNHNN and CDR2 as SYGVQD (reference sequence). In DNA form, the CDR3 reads TGCGCCAGCAGTTACGGGACTACGAACACCGGGGAGCTGTTTTTT. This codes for CASSYGTTNTGELFF.

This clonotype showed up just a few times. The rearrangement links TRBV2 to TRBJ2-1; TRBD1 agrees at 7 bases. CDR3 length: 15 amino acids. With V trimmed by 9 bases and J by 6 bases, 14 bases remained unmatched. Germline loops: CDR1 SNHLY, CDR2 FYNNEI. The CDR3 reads CARTPPKTGLNEQFF. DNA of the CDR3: TGTGCCAGGACACCTCCAAAGACAGGGCTCAATGAGCAGTTCTTC.